This T cell receptor beta chain was sequenced during a study of blood T cell repertoires in COVID-19. Study summary: Both acute and convalescent COVID-19 samples were obtained from the United States, Italy and Spain.

The protocol was immunoSEQ multiplex PCR, while the TCRdb copy is restricted to in-frame clones and leaves out a portion. The sample lists about 500,000 clones, 75% to 90% occurring once. Seattle patients were enrolled while actively infected and followed longitudinally. The sequenced material came from peripheral blood. The receptor comes from a man between 18 and 29 years old with COVID-19, enrolled during active disease.

DNA of the CDR3: TGTGCCAGCGCATTAGCGGGAGGGTACAATGAGCAGTTCTTC. Protein: CASALAGGYNEQFF. This chain links TRBV27 with TRBJ2-1; 11 bases match TRBD2. V trimming: 8 bases; J trimming: 4 bases; junction bases outside the gene matches: 4. Per germline, CDR1 MNHEY and CDR2 SMNVEV (reference sequence). The CDR3 totals 14 residues.